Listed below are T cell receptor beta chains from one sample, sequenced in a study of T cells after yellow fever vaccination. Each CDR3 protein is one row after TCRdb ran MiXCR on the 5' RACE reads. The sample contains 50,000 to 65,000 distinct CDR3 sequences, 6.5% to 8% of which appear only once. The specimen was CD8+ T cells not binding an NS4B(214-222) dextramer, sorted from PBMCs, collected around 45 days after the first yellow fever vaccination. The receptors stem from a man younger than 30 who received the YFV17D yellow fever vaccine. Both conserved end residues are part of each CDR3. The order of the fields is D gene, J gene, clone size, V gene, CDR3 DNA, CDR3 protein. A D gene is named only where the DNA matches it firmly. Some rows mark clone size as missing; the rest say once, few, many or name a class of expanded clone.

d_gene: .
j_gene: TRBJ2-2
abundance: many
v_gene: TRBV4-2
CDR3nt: TGTGCCAGCAGCCAAGATTACAATGGGGGCCCTGCCGGGGAGCTGTTTTTT
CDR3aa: CASSQDYNGGPAGELFF

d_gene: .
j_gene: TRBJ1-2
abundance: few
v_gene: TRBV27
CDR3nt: TGTGCCAGCAGTTTATCTACGGGGACCAACTATGGCTACACCTTC
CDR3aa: CASSLSTGTNYGYTF

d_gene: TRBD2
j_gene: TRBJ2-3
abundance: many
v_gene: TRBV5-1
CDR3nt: TGCGCCAGCAGCGTGGGACTAGCCCCCGATACGCAGTATTTT
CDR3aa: CASSVGLAPDTQYF

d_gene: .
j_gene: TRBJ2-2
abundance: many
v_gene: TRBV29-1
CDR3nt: TGCAGCGTTGAGTTCCGGTCGGGGGAGCTGTTTTTT
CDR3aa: CSVEFRSGELFF

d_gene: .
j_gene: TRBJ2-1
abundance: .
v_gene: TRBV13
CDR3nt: TGTGCCAGCAGCCCTCCCTTAACAGGTCGGTTGAACAATGAGCAGTTCTTC
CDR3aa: CASSPPLTGRLNNEQFF

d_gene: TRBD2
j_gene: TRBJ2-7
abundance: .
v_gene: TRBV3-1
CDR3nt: TGTGCCAGCAGCCCCTTCACGGGGGGCTCCTACGAGCAGTACTTC
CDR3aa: CASSPFTGGSYEQYF

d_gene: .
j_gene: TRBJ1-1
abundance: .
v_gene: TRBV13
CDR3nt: TGTGCCAGCAGCTTGGAAAGGCATATGAACACTGAAGCTTTCTTT
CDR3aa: CASSLERHMNTEAFF

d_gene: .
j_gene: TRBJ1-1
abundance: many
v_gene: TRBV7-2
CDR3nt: TGTGCCAGCAGCTTAGTTCCGGGGGCCACTGAAGCTTTCTTT
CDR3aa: CASSLVPGATEAFF

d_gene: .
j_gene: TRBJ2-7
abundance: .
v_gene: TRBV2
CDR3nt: TGTGCCAGCAAAGAGACGGCCTACGAGCAGTACTTC
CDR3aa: CASKETAYEQYF

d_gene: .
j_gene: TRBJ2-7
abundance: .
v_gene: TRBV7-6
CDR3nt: TGTGCCAGCAGCTCGGGCAGCGGGTTATCCTACGAGCAGTACTTC
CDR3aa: CASSSGSGLSYEQYF

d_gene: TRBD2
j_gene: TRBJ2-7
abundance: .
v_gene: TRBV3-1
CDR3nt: TGTGCCAGCAGCCAAGAGGGCGAGCGGGGCTACGAGCAGTACTTC
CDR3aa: CASSQEGERGYEQYF

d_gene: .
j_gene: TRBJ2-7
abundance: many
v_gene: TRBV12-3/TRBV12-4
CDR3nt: TGTGCCAGCAGTTTAGACCTCGGCGAGCAGTACTTC
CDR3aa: CASSLDLGEQYF

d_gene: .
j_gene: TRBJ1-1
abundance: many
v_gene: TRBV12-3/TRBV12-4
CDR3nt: TGTGCCAGCACCATGGGTGCAGGGTCTCTCACTGAAGCTTTCTTT
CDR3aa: CASTMGAGSLTEAFF

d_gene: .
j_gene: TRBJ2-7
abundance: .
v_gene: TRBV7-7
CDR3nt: TGTGCCAGCAGCCTCCCGGACCTACGTTACGAGCAGTACTTC
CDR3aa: CASSLPDLRYEQYF

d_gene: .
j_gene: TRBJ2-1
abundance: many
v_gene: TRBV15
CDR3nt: TGTGCCACCAGCAGAGGCACAGGGAATGAGCAGTTCTTC
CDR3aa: CATSRGTGNEQFF

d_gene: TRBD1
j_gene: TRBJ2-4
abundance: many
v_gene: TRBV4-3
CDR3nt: TGCGCCAGCAGCCAGGGGACAGGGGGAGGGAACATTCAGTACTTC
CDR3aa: CASSQGTGGGNIQYF

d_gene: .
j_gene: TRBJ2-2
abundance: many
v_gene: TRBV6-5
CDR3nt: TGTGCCAGCAGTTACGTCCTACGGACCGCGAACACCGGGGAGCTGTTTTTT
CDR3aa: CASSYVLRTANTGELFF

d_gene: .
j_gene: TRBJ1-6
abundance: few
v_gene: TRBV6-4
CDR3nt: TGTGCCAGCAGGGGGTCGGGGGGGATCAATTCACCCCTCCACTTT
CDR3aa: CASRGSGGINSPLHF

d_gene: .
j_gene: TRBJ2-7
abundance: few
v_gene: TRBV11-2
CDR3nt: TGTGCCAGCAGCTTAGGTCCCGTTGCTCCCGAGCAGTACTTC
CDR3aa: CASSLGPVAPEQYF

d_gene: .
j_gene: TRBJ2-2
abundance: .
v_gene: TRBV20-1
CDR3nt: TGCAGTGCTAGAGATGGCGGGGAAATATCCGGGGAGCTGTTTTTT
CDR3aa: CSARDGGEISGELFF

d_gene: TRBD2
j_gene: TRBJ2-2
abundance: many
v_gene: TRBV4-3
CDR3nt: TGCGCCAGCAGCCCCCAAAGCTTAGCGGGGTACACCGGGGAGCTGTTTTTT
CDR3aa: CASSPQSLAGYTGELFF

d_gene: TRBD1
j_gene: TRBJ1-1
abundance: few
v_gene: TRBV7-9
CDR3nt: TGTGCCAGCAGCTGGACAGGGGGTCTTGATGAAGCTTTCTTT
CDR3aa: CASSWTGGLDEAFF

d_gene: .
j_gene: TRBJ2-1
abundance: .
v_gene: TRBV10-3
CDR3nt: TGTGCCATCAGTGAGATGACGGAGCTGTTCTTC
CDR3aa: CAISEMTELFF